These 23 T cell receptor beta chains share one sample of origin, sequenced in a study of blood T cells in healthy people across ages. A J-beta primer mix and a sample-barcoded 5' primer were used in a second PCR of roughly 7 to 12 cycles. TCRdb analysed the 5' RACE reads with MiXCR anew, one entry per CDR3 protein. The sample includes hundreds of thousands of distinct CDR3 sequences, approximately 49% of them seen just once. What was sequenced was blood. The receptors here all came from a man aged 25 to 45 in good health.

This clonotype was counted between two and nine times. V is TRBV7-2 and J is TRBJ2-1, with 8 bases aligning to TRBD2. The germline CDR1 and CDR2 sequences are SGHTA and FQGNSA. V lost 8 bases and J lost 5; bases outside the gene matches: 5. The CDR3 sequence is 13 residues long. The CDR3 loop is CASLRGADNEQFF. The CDR3, as DNA: TGTGCCAGCTTGCGGGGGGCGGACAATGAGCAGTTCTTC.

This clonotype was counted ten times or more. V is TRBV10-3 and J is TRBJ2-3; 9 bases are a match to TRBD2. V dropped 5 bases and J dropped 0; count of bases not matched to a gene: 3. Germline lookup yields CDR1 ENHRY and CDR2 SYGVKD. The CDR3 covers 15 residues. CDR3 protein: CAISTTSGSTDTQYF. As DNA, the CDR3 is TGTGCCATCAGTACGACTAGCGGCAGCACAGATACGCAGTATTTT.

This clonotype was detected only a few times. CDR3 region: CASSEGTGTRPQHF. CDR3 nucleotide sequence: TGCGCCAGCAGCGAGGGGACAGGGACAAGGCCCCAGCATTTT. The rearrangement links TRBV5-1 to TRBJ1-5; 9 positions agree with TRBD1. This CDR3 is 14 amino acids long. In germline, CDR1 is SGHRS, CDR2 YFSETQ. Trimming at V came to 4 bases and at J to 9 bases, leaving 8 bases not matched to a gene.

Here the CDR3 reads CASSHFTPGASGELFF. The CDR3 DNA reads TGTGCCAGCAGCCATTTTACCCCGGGAGCTAGCGGGGAGCTGTTTTTT. The genes are TRBV3-1 and TRBJ2-2, with TRBD2 as a possible D gene (6 bases). Trimming cost V 3 bases and J 7 bases, with 18 bases left between them. The CDR3 is 16 residues long. Germline values: CDR1 LGHDT, CDR2 YNNKEL (reference sequence).

The V call is TRBV25-1, the J call TRBJ2-5; 7 bases are shared with TRBD2. In germline, CDR1 is MGHDK, CDR2 SYGVNS. The ends lost 2 bases at V and 1 base at J; junction bases unmatched: 4. The CDR3 runs 15 residues. In DNA, the CDR3 is TGTGCCAGCAGTGAACCCAGGGAGGGCCAAGAGACCCAGTACTTC. Encoded protein: CASSEPREGQETQYF.

The chain uses TRBV6-6 and TRBJ2-7; 8 positions match TRBD1. CDR3 length equals 15 residues. Germline assignment: CDR1 MNHNY and CDR2 SVGAGI (reference sequence). The junction had 11 bases not matched to a gene; V was cut back by 5 bases and J by 5 bases. CDR3 loop: CASSHHRQGSNEQYF. CDR3 bases: TGTGCCAGCAGTCACCACCGACAGGGGAGCAACGAGCAGTACTTC.

The V gene is TRBV11-2, the J gene TRBJ2-7; D perhaps matches TRBD1 (6 bases). V shed 5 bases and J shed 6 bases, with 17 bases lying between them. Germline V gene lookup returns CDR1 SGHAT and CDR2 FQNNGV. The CDR3 sequence is 14 residues long. The CDR3 sequence is CASSPRDTGSEQYF. CDR3 coding DNA: TGTGCCAGCAGCCCGAGGGACACTGGATCCGAGCAGTACTTC.

The V call is TRBV7-9, the J call TRBJ1-4, with D hard to call. Per germline, CDR1 SEHNR and CDR2 FQNEAQ (reference sequence). This CDR3 is 14 amino acids long. V was cut by 1 base and J by 8 bases, with 11 bases left in between. CDR3 sequence reads: CASSLGRVREKLFF. The CDR3 DNA sequence: TGTGCCAGCAGCTTAGGGCGGGTGCGGGAAAAACTGTTTTTT.

This clonotype was seen a handful of times. The gene calls are TRBV21-1 and TRBJ2-3; the table's D call, TRBD2, has no DNA check behind it. TRBV21-1 counts as a pseudogene. The CDR3 sequence is 15 residues long. DNA of the CDR3: TGTGCCAGCAGCAAAAGGGACTGTACCACAGATACGCAGTATTTT. Translation gives CASSKRDCTTDTQYF.

J is TRBJ1-5 and V is TRBV4-2; TRBD1 matches at 9 bases. This CDR3 spans 16 amino acids. Losses at the gene ends were 4 bases for V and 4 bases for J; bases not matched to a gene: 8. Germline V CDR1 and CDR2: LGHNA, YNFKEQ. This CDR3 reads CASSPETGGGNQPQHF. The DNA of the CDR3 is TGTGCCAGCAGCCCAGAGACAGGGGGAGGAAATCAGCCCCAGCATTTT.

This chain joins TRBV20-1 and TRBJ2-3; D might be TRBD2 (6 bases). V was shortened by 0 bases and J by 0 bases, with 10 bases between the two germline ends. The CDR3 spans 15 residues. CDR1 and CDR2 (germline): DFQATT, SNEGSKA (reference sequence). CDR3 nucleotides: TGCAGTGCTAGAGATGGCGGGGCTAGCACAGATACGCAGTATTTT. Translated, it gives CSARDGGASTDTQYF.

This clonotype was recorded at least ten times. V gene TRBV7-2 combines with J gene TRBJ2-1, with 10 bases aligning to TRBD2. V trimming: 0 bases; J trimming: 4 bases; junction bases outside the gene matches: 3. Germline CDR1 SGHTA, CDR2 FQGNSA. This CDR3 has 16 amino acids. The CDR3 bases are TGTGCCAGCAGCTTAGCTGGGACTAGCGATTACAATGAGCAGTTCTTC. Translated, it gives CASSLAGTSDYNEQFF.

The J gene is TRBJ2-1, the V gene TRBV5-1; TRBD2 matches at 11 bases. CDR1 SGHRS and CDR2 YFSETQ come from the germline V gene. The length of the CDR3 is 15 residues. J was trimmed by 8 bases and V by 2 bases; bases with no gene match: 6. This chain's CDR3 is CASSFLAGGVDEQFF. In DNA, the CDR3 is TGCGCCAGCAGCTTTCTAGCGGGGGGCGTGGATGAGCAGTTCTTC.

V usage is TRBV5-1 and J usage is TRBJ2-2; TRBD2 aligns across 13 bases. The V segment lost 0 bases and the J segment 4 bases; nucleotides outside the gene matches: 9. This CDR3 has 19 residues. CDR1 and CDR2 (germline): SGHRS, YFSETQ. CDR3 protein: CASSLGWTSGRSGTGELFF. The DNA for the CDR3 is TGCGCCAGCAGCTTGGGGTGGACTAGCGGGAGATCCGGCACCGGGGAGCTGTTTTTT. Complete variable domain (other parts from reference TRBV5-1 and TRBJ2-2): KAGVTQTPRYLIKTRGQQVTLSCSPISGHRSVSWYQQTPGQGLQFLFEYFSETQRNKGNFPGRFSGRQFSNSRSEMNVSTLELGDSALYLCASSLGWTSGRSGTGELFFGEGSRLTVL.

The chain joins TRBV12-3 or TRBV12-4 to TRBJ2-7, with TRBD1 identical over 9 bases. The V and J ends lost 4 bases and 7 bases, in that order; junction bases with no gene match: 11. This CDR3 is 15 amino acids long. The CDR3, as DNA: TGTGCCAGCAGTTCCCAAGGACAGGGGAACGATGAGCAGTACTTC. Translation: CASSSQGQGNDEQYF.

The chain is built from TRBV28 and TRBJ2-1; 10 nucleotides align to TRBD2. Germline V gene lookup returns CDR1 MDHEN and CDR2 SYDVKM. Trimming took 7 bases from V and 1 from J; bases not matched to a gene: 7. The CDR3 contains 16 residues. The chain's CDR3 is CASTFSGRGSYNEQFF. The CDR3 DNA reads as TGTGCCAGCACATTCAGCGGGAGGGGGTCCTACAATGAGCAGTTCTTC.

This clonotype has only a few counts. The J gene is TRBJ2-4, the V gene TRBV10-3; 10 bases agree with TRBD2. The V gene end was trimmed by 10 bases and the J gene end by 0 bases; junction bases not matched to a gene: 21. The germline gives CDR1 ENHRY, CDR2 SYGVKD. There are 20 residues in the CDR3. CDR3 protein: CATTAEASGGRILAKNIQYF. The CDR3 coding sequence is TGTGCCACCACCGCTGAGGCTAGCGGGGGCCGAATACTAGCCAAAAACATTCAGTACTTC.

This chain uses TRBV18 with TRBJ2-1; the D gene could be TRBD1 or TRBD2 (5 bases each). The germline V gene encodes CDR1 KGHSH and CDR2 LQKENI. CDR3 length: 13 residues. V gave up 8 bases and J gave up 5 bases, with 13 bases separating them. The CDR3 bases are TGTGCCAGCCTCCCCGGGGCCCACAATGAGCAGTTCTTC. This translates into CASLPGAHNEQFF.

The V call is TRBV6-2 or TRBV6-3, the J call TRBJ2-5; 8 nucleotides match TRBD1. The V segment lost 10 bases and the J segment 11 bases; nucleotides outside the gene matches: 15. The CDR3 is 13 residues long. Germline CDR1 and CDR2: MNHEY and SVGEGT. The CDR3 DNA follows: TGTGCCATTACGGGACAGGCTACCTACAAGCAGTACTTC. It encodes CAITGQATYKQYF.

Concerning this clonotype: A read error may account for a junction end that differs from germline. The gene calls are TRBV7-7 and TRBJ2-6; D is perhaps TRBD1 or TRBD2 (5 bases each). The germline CDR1 and CDR2 sequences are SSHAT and FNYEAQ (reference sequence). The CDR3 has 15 residues. CDR3 protein: CARPGPHSGANVQTF. The CDR3, as DNA: TGTGCTCGGCCGGGACCGCACTCTGGGGCCAACGTCCAGACTTTC.

This clonotype was counted at least ten times. The chain employs TRBV29-1 and TRBJ2-7; D is ambiguous. V was clipped by 1 base and J by 0 bases, with 10 bases between them. From germline, CDR1 is SQVTM and CDR2 ANQGSEA. CDR3 length equals 14 residues. DNA for the CDR3: TGCAGCGTTGAAGGGGGTCAGGCCTCCTACGAGCAGTACTTC. Its protein is CSVEGGQASYEQYF.

This chain links TRBV28 with TRBJ2-1, with TRBD2 as a possible D gene (6 bases). The germline gives CDR1 MDHEN, CDR2 SYDVKM. The CDR3 totals 14 residues. Trimming stripped 5 bases from V and 4 bases from J, with 12 bases between. The CDR3 DNA reads TGTGCCAGCAGTGTGGTAGCGGAGTACAATGAGCAGTTCTTC. Residues: CASSVVAEYNEQFF.

The genes are TRBV12-5 and TRBJ2-7; the match to TRBD1 covers 9 bases. The V gene's germline CDR1 is LGHNT and CDR2 FRNRAP. The CDR3 is 17 amino acids. V trimming: 1 base; J trimming: 7 bases; junction bases outside the gene matches: 14. CDR3 DNA sequence: TGTGCTAGTGGTTTGGCCACCGGGACAGGGATCCACAATGAGCAGTACTTC. Translated, it gives CASGLATGTGIHNEQYF.